This T cell receptor beta chain derives from a study of cytomegalovirus exposure and HLA in healthy donors. Nominally healthy donors provided the samples, though records likely missed some immune exposures. V was trimmed by 3 bases and J by 8 bases, leaving 17 bases between them. CDR3 length: 14 amino acids. Germline V gives CDR1 SGDLS, CDR2 YYNGEE. The primer mix had 60 Vbeta and 13 Jbeta primers. Only in-frame clones appear in the TCRdb table, and some are missing; sequencing was by immunoSEQ multiplex PCR. The repertoire table contains some 150,000 clones. The source of this sequence is a woman under 30 in good health and CMV-seropositive. The sequencing sample was made of PBMCs. The chain links TRBV9 to TRBJ1-2, with D tentatively TRBD1 (5 bases). The CDR3 region has the DNA TGTGCCAGCAGCGGGGTTAGGGGCCCTGGGGGCTACACCTTC. The encoded protein is CASSGVRGPGGYTF.